Below, 9 T cell receptor beta chains from the same sample are listed, as sequenced in a study of blood T cells in healthy people across ages. With a J-beta primer mix and a sample-barcoded 5' primer, a second PCR ran about 7 to 12 cycles. Using its own MiXCR run on the 5' RACE reads, TCRdb lists one record per CDR3 protein. This sample has hundreds of thousands of distinct CDR3 sequences, with approximately 53% found just once. Sequencing was performed on blood. These receptors all stem from an elderly man in good health.

The J gene is TRBJ2-5, the V gene TRBV20-1; D may be TRBD2 (6 bases). V lost 6 bases to trimming and J lost 3 bases, with 17 bases between them. Germline V gene data show CDR1 as DFQATT and CDR2 as SNEGSKA (reference sequence). CDR3 length: 14 residues. DNA for the CDR3: TGCAGTGCGATCACAGGTGGCGGGGAAGAGACCCAGTACTTC. Translated: CSAITGGGEETQYF.

V gene TRBV6-1 combines with J gene TRBJ1-1; D remains ambiguous. V was pared by 3 bases and J by 11 bases, with 16 bases between. CDR3 length equals 13 residues. From germline, CDR1 is MNHNS and CDR2 SASEGT. Written as DNA, the CDR3 is TGTGCCAGCAGTGATTTGGGGAAGGGTGTGGCTTTCTTT. Its translation is CASSDLGKGVAFF.

This chain uses TRBV2 with TRBJ1-2; D is possibly TRBD1 (6 bases). V was clipped by 3 bases and J by 7 bases, with 15 bases between them. CDR1 is SNHLY, CDR2 FYNNEI, per germline. This CDR3 has 14 residues. The chain's CDR3 is CASSDQQGSCGYTF. CDR3 coding DNA: TGTGCCAGCAGTGATCAACAGGGTTCATGTGGCTACACCTTC.

CDR3 region: CSAREVGQGDSPLHF. The CDR3 DNA follows: TGCAGTGCCAGGGAAGTCGGCCAGGGCGATTCACCCCTCCACTTT. This rearrangement joins TRBV20-1 to TRBJ1-6; tentative D call: TRBD1 (5 bases). CDR3 length: 15 residues. Looked up from germline, CDR1 is DFQATT and CDR2 is SNEGSKA (reference sequence). Trimming took 6 bases from V and 8 from J, leaving 20 bases between them.

This clonotype was detected only a few times. CDR3 residues: CASSLEETNEQFF. The CDR3 DNA reads as TGTGCCAGCAGCTTAGAGGAAACAAATGAGCAGTTCTTC. This chain uses TRBV7-9 with TRBJ2-1; no firm D call. V was trimmed by 1 base and J by 7 bases, leaving 8 bases between them. The germline V gene has CDR1 SEHNR and CDR2 FQNEAQ (reference sequence). The CDR3 spans 13 residues. The entire variable domain, with the rest obtained from reference TRBV7-9 and TRBJ2-1, is as follows: DTGVSQNPRHKITKRGQNVTFRCDPISEHNRLYWYRQTLGQGPEFLTYFQNEAQLEKSRLLSDRFSAERPKGSFSTLEIQRTEQGDSAMYLCASSLEETNEQFFGPGTRLTVL.

This clonotype was recorded once. The CDR3 DNA reads as TGCAGTGCTAGAGATCGTTGGACAGTTGGCTACACCTTC. This translates into CSARDRWTVGYTF. The chain links TRBV20-1 to TRBJ1-2, with D possibly being TRBD1 (6 bases). V shed 0 bases and J shed 7 bases, with 12 bases lying between them. CDR3 size: 13 residues. Germline V gene data show CDR1 as DFQATT and CDR2 as SNEGSKA (reference sequence).

The rearrangement joins TRBV10-3 to TRBJ1-1; D possibly corresponds to TRBD1 (5 bases). The CDR3 is made up of 13 amino acids. V was trimmed by 7 bases and J by 6 bases, leaving 15 bases between them. The germline V gene has CDR1 ENHRY and CDR2 SYGVKD. In DNA form, the CDR3 reads TGTGCCATCAAAGAGCCCGGGGCGTCTGAAGCTTTCTTT. Protein product: CAIKEPGASEAFF.

The chain joins TRBV5-1 to TRBJ1-1; 7 bases align to TRBD1. CDR1 and CDR2 from the germline V gene are SGHRS and YFSETQ. The CDR3 length is 13 residues. The trim removed 4 bases at V and 7 bases at J, leaving 7 bases unmatched. Here the CDR3 DNA reads TGCGCCAGCAGCCTGACAGGGAAGGGTGAAGCTTTCTTT. This codes for CASSLTGKGEAFF.

This clonotype was observed a few times. The V and J genes are TRBV6-5 and TRBJ2-7; D possibly matches TRBD1 or TRBD2 (6 bases each). Between the trimmed V and J ends, which lost 5 bases and 5 bases, there was a span of 10 bases. The CDR3 is 12 amino acids. Germline V gene data show CDR1 as MNHEY and CDR2 as SVGAGI. The CDR3 DNA reads as TGTGCCAGCAGTCCTAGGGGGGACGAGCAGTACTTC. It is translated as CASSPRGDEQYF.